This TCR beta chain emerged from a study of cytomegalovirus exposure and HLA in healthy donors. This clone was found a few times. The antigen remains unidentified. The CDR3 runs 19 residues. Losses at the gene ends were 4 bases for V and 0 bases for J; bases not matched to a gene: 17. CDR1 and CDR2 (germline): SQVTM, ANQGSEA. Regarding the study as a whole: Rare TCR sequences dominated, though some public TCRs recurred in many donors. Researchers reported in a later analysis that a missense DCLRE1C variant was tied to TCR beta V- and J-gene trimming. The authors confirmed in vitro that a few CMV-associated chains were specific for CMV antigens.

In the PCR, 60 Vbeta and 13 Jbeta primers were used. TCRdb's copy holds only in-frame clones and misses some; the assay was immunoSEQ multiplex PCR. The top ten clones hold 1.6% of a sample with 100,000 to 150,000 clones, roughly two thirds of them seen once. The receptor was derived from a man aged 30 to 39 in good health and CMV-seropositive. Source material: PBMCs. The gene calls are TRBV29-1 and TRBJ2-7; the match to TRBD2 covers 11 bases. This CDR3 is CSVVASISSGRVSSYEQYF. CDR3 bases: TGCAGCGTTGTTGCATCCATTAGTAGCGGGAGGGTAAGCTCCTACGAGCAGTACTTC.